A single sample is the source of the 26 T cell receptor beta chains below, sequenced in a study of blood T cell repertoires in COVID-19. Only in-frame clones appear in the TCRdb table, and some are missing; sequencing was by immunoSEQ multiplex PCR. The sample shows over 60,000 clones, around three quarters of them seen only once. The material sequenced was peripheral blood. The receptors come from a human donor in a cohort sampled during active COVID-19.

The chain is built from TRBV6-5 and TRBJ1-1; no firm D call. The CDR3 length is 13 residues. Germline CDR1 reads MNHEY; CDR2 reads SVGAGI. Trimming pared 2 bases from V and 4 bases from J, leaving 8 bases between. The chain's CDR3 is CASSYTGSTEAFF. In DNA, the CDR3 is TGTGCCAGCAGTTACACTGGGAGCACTGAAGCTTTCTTT.

The rearrangement joins TRBV11-2 to TRBJ2-2; D unclear. There are 14 residues in the CDR3. V was trimmed by 1 base and J by 1 base, leaving 4 bases between them. The germline V gene encodes CDR1 SGHAT and CDR2 FQNNGV. The CDR3 sequence: CASSLVRNTGELFF. The CDR3 nucleotides are TGTGCCAGCAGCTTAGTCCGGAACACCGGGGAGCTGTTTTTT.

CDR3 in amino acids: CATRGDDSNQPQHF. CDR3 nucleotides: TGTGCCACCAGGGGAGACGATAGCAATCAGCCCCAGCATTTT. The V gene is TRBV24-1, the J gene TRBJ1-5; no clear D. This CDR3 spans 14 amino acids. In germline, CDR1 is KGHDR, CDR2 SFDVKD. Trimming shortened V by 7 bases and J by 0 bases, and 9 bases separated the two germline ends.

The chain recombines TRBV4-3 with TRBJ2-7; perhaps TRBD1 as D (6 bases). Germline V CDR1 and CDR2: LGHNA, YSLEER. Trimming cost V 3 bases and J 0 bases, with 6 bases left between them. The CDR3 runs to 13 residues. The chain's CDR3 is CASSQGASYEQYF. In nucleotides, the CDR3 is TGCGCCAGCAGCCAGGGGGCCTCCTACGAGCAGTACTTC.

The CDR3 bases are TGTGCCAGCAGTTACCCAGGGGCTGGAAACACCATATATTTT. Amino acids: CASSYPGAGNTIYF. This chain uses TRBV6-6 with TRBJ1-3; D might be TRBD1 (6 bases). Trimming left V 2 bases short and J 2 bases short, with 7 bases between. The CDR3 spans 14 residues. From germline, CDR1 is MNHNY and CDR2 SVGAGI (reference sequence).

The chain joins TRBV11-3 to TRBJ2-1; TRBD2 aligns across 11 bases. The CDR3 is 16 amino acids. V trimming: 5 bases; J trimming: 3 bases; junction bases outside the gene matches: 6. Germline CDR1 SGHNT, CDR2 YENEEA. CDR3 amino acids: CASSKGLAVDYNEQFF. As DNA, the CDR3 is TGTGCCAGCAGCAAGGGACTAGCGGTAGACTACAATGAGCAGTTCTTC.

V is TRBV7-2 and J is TRBJ2-3; D remains ambiguous. The CDR3 has 15 amino acids. V lost 1 base and J 0 bases, leaving 8 bases between the germline ends. CDR1 and CDR2 (germline): SGHTA, FQGNSA. CDR3 DNA: TGTGCCAGCAGCTTAGTTGTTACAAGCACAGATACGCAGTATTTT. Translated: CASSLVVTSTDTQYF.

CDR3 bases: TGTGCCAGTAGCCCCGGGGGGGCTCTTTACGAGCAGTACTTC. This codes for CASSPGGALYEQYF. This rearrangement joins TRBV19 to TRBJ2-7; 8 nucleotides match TRBD2. V was pared by 6 bases and J by 4 bases, with 8 bases of the junction left unmatched. This CDR3 contains 14 residues. Germline values: CDR1 LNHDA, CDR2 SQIVND (reference sequence).

This chain uses TRBV5-1 with TRBJ1-1; 11 bases align to TRBD1. This CDR3 has 14 amino acids. V shed 3 bases, J shed 5 bases, and the junction held 3 bases outside the gene matches. The germline CDR1 and CDR2 sequences are SGHRS and YFSETQ. Here the CDR3 reads CASSWGQGETEAFF. The CDR3 DNA sequence: TGCGCCAGCAGCTGGGGACAGGGGGAAACTGAAGCTTTCTTT.

The rearrangement links TRBV15 to TRBJ1-4; D is unclear. CDR3 size: 15 residues. V lost 5 bases and J 4 bases, leaving 14 bases between the germline ends. Germline V gene data show CDR1 as LNHNV and CDR2 as YYDKDF (reference sequence). In nucleotides, the CDR3 is TGTGCCACCAGCTTAAACCGGCAGGATAATGAAAAACTGTTTTTT. The encoded protein is CATSLNRQDNEKLFF. The complete variable domain, with remaining parts taken from reference TRBV15 and TRBJ1-4, reads DAMVIQNPRYQVTQFGKPVTLSCSQTLNHNVMYWYQQKSSQAPKLLFHYYDKDFNNEADTPDNFQSRRPNTSFCFLDIRSPGLGDTAMYLCATSLNRQDNEKLFFGSGTQLSVL.

This clone has a handful of counts. This chain links TRBV10-1 with TRBJ2-7; tentatively, D is TRBD2 (5 bases). Germline assignment: CDR1 WNHNN and CDR2 SYGVQD (reference sequence). Between the trimmed V and J ends, which lost 2 bases and 3 bases, there was a span of 14 bases. The CDR3 sequence is 15 residues long. The CDR3 DNA sequence: TGCGCCAGCAGTGAGCGTACGGGGAGCCACTACGAGCAGTACTTC. Its protein is CASSERTGSHYEQYF.

In this sample, this clone turned up once. The V gene is TRBV7-9, the J gene TRBJ2-2; the D gene is possibly TRBD2 (5 bases). The CDR3 spans 14 residues. V lost 6 bases, J lost 0 bases, and 8 bases lay in between. Looked up from germline, CDR1 is SEHNR and CDR2 is FQNEAQ (reference sequence). CDR3 nucleotides: TGTGCCAGCAGTTTACTAGCGAACACCGGGGAGCTGTTTTTT. Translation: CASSLLANTGELFF.

The chain recombines TRBV27 with TRBJ2-1; 7 nucleotides align to TRBD2. The CDR3 runs to 14 residues. The J segment lost 9 bases and the V segment lost 5 bases, leaving 10 bases of the junction unmatched. Per germline, CDR1 MNHEY and CDR2 SMNVEV (reference sequence). The CDR3 is CASSPPGRVVEQFF. The CDR3 DNA follows: TGTGCCAGCAGTCCCCCGGGGAGGGTGGTTGAGCAGTTCTTC.

This sequence joins TRBV7-3 and TRBJ2-1; the D gene is possibly TRBD2 (5 bases). Trimming left V 5 bases short and J 0 bases short, with 14 bases between. From germline, CDR1 is SGHTA and CDR2 FQGTGA. The CDR3 contains 16 residues. The CDR3 here is CASSPDPGSSYNEQFF. The CDR3 DNA sequence: TGTGCCAGCAGCCCTGACCCGGGAAGCTCCTACAATGAGCAGTTCTTC.

Only one count was recorded for this clone. V and J are TRBV7-9 and TRBJ2-7; D possibly corresponds to TRBD1 (5 bases). Trimming stripped 3 bases from V and 0 bases from J, with 9 bases between. The CDR3 spans 14 residues. Germline CDR1 and CDR2: SEHNR and FQNEAQ (reference sequence). CDR3 region: CASSLGQVSYEQYF. The DNA for the CDR3 is TGTGCCAGCAGCTTGGGGCAAGTCTCCTACGAGCAGTACTTC.

The chain recombines TRBV6-5 with TRBJ2-7, with TRBD2 identical over 13 bases. This CDR3 contains 15 residues. With 6 bases clipped from V and 2 bases from J, the junction kept 4 bases outside the gene matches. Germline values: CDR1 MNHEY, CDR2 SVGAGI. CDR3 sequence (DNA): TGTGCCAGCAGCTTCGGACTAGCGGGAGCCTACGAGCAGTACTTC. The encoded protein is CASSFGLAGAYEQYF.

This sequence joins TRBV4-3 and TRBJ2-6, with a weak D call TRBD1 (5 bases). Looked up from germline, CDR1 is LGHNA and CDR2 is YSLEER. The CDR3 sequence is 18 residues long. Trimming left V 4 bases short and J 1 base short, with 17 bases between. This chain's CDR3 is CASSRSGAGRSGANVLTF. The DNA for the CDR3 is TGCGCCAGCAGCCGATCTGGGGCAGGCCGATCTGGGGCCAACGTCCTGACTTTC.

The V and J genes are TRBV18 and TRBJ2-1, with a weak D call TRBD2 (5 bases). CDR3 size: 13 residues. The germline V gene encodes CDR1 KGHSH and CDR2 LQKENI. Trimming cost V 5 bases and J 5 bases, with 10 bases left between them. CDR3 in DNA: TGTGCCAGCTCATCCGGACTCAACAATGAGCAGTTCTTC. It encodes CASSSGLNNEQFF.

The V and J genes are TRBV5-4 and TRBJ1-1; tentative D call: TRBD1 (5 bases). The CDR3 spans 14 residues. CDR1 is SGHNT and CDR2 is YYREEE in the germline V gene (reference sequence). V shed 1 base and J shed 1 base, with 8 bases lying between them. CDR3 bases: TGTGCCAGCAGCTTGCGGGGGGGGAACACTGAAGCTTTCTTT. This sequence encodes CASSLRGGNTEAFF.

The rearrangement uses TRBV4-1 and TRBJ1-2, with a tentative D call TRBD1 (5 bases). CDR3 length equals 18 residues. V lost 3 bases and J lost 8, with 28 bases in between. Germline V gene sequence: CDR1 MGHRA, CDR2 YSYEKL. CDR3 protein: CASSQTPSGRDSITGYTF. CDR3 in DNA: TGCGCCAGCAGCCAGACCCCGAGTGGGAGGGACTCTATTACAGGCTACACCTTC.

The genes are TRBV6-5 and TRBJ2-7, with no clear D. The CDR3 sequence is 15 residues long. From germline, CDR1 is MNHEY and CDR2 SVGAGI. Trimming removed 8 bases from V and 1 base from J, with 18 bases in between. The chain's CDR3 is CASQRQQSRSYEQYF. The DNA for the CDR3 is TGTGCCAGCCAGAGACAACAGTCGAGATCCTACGAGCAGTACTTC.

V usage is TRBV5-1 and J usage is TRBJ2-1; TRBD2 matches 7 bases. CDR3 length equals 16 residues. In germline, CDR1 is SGHRS, CDR2 YFSETQ. Losses at the gene ends were 0 bases for V and 6 bases for J; bases not matched to a gene: 9. In nucleotides, the CDR3 is TGCGCCAGCAGCTTGGGTACCCCACAGCGGGGCAATGAGCAGTTCTTC. Protein: CASSLGTPQRGNEQFF.

The chain carries TRBV2 and TRBJ1-5; D gene unclear. This CDR3 contains 15 residues. Trimming stripped 1 base from V and 7 bases from J, with 14 bases between. Germline CDR1 is SNHLY and CDR2 is FYNNEI. The CDR3 DNA reads as TGTGCCAGCAGTGAAGTCCAGGCCGAAGGCCAGCCCCAGCATTTT. It translates to CASSEVQAEGQPQHF.

The gene calls are TRBV9 and TRBJ1-3; D is unresolved. Germline V gives CDR1 SGDLS, CDR2 YYNGEE. This CDR3 region has 15 residues. Trimming stripped 0 bases from V and 3 bases from J, with 10 bases between. The CDR3 loop reads CASSVASGVGNTIYF. DNA of the CDR3: TGTGCCAGCAGCGTAGCTAGCGGGGTTGGAAACACCATATATTTT.

This clone was picked up a small number of times. DNA of the CDR3: TGTGCCAGTAGTATAGCCGTTAGAGATAAGCAGTACTTC. Protein sequence: CASSIAVRDKQYF. V usage is TRBV19 and J usage is TRBJ2-7; D is ambiguous. Trimming took 1 base from V and 8 from J, leaving 12 bases between them. Germline CDR1 is LNHDA and CDR2 is SQIVND (reference sequence). The CDR3 consists of 13 residues.

The V call is TRBV5-6, the J call TRBJ2-3; D gene uncertain. CDR3 length: 14 amino acids. Germline-derived CDR1 and CDR2 are SGHDT and YYEEEE. V gave up 4 bases and J gave up 8 bases, with 17 bases separating them. CDR3 sequence reads: CASSPVQAASTQYF. The CDR3 nucleotides are TGTGCCAGCAGCCCGGTCCAGGCCGCGAGTACGCAGTATTTT.